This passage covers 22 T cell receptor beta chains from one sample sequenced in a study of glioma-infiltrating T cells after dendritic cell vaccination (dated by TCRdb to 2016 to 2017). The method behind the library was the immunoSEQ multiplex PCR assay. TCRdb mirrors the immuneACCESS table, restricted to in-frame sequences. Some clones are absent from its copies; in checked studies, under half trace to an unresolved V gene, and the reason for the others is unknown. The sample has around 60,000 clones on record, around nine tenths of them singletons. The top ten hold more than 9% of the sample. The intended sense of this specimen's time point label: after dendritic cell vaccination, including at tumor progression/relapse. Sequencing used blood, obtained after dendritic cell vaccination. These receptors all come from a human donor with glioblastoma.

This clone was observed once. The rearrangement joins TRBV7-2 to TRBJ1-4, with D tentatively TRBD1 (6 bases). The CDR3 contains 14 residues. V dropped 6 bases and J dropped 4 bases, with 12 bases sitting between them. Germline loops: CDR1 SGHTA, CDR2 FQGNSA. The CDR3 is CASRAARGNEKLFF. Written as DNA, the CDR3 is TGTGCCAGCAGGGCGGCCAGGGGTAATGAAAAACTGTTTTTT.

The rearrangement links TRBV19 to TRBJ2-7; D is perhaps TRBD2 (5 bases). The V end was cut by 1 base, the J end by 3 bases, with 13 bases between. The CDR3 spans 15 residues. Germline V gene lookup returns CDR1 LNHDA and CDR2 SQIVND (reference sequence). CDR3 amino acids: CASSIGGSSYYEQYF. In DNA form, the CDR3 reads TGTGCCAGTAGTATAGGAGGGAGCTCCTACTACGAGCAGTACTTC.

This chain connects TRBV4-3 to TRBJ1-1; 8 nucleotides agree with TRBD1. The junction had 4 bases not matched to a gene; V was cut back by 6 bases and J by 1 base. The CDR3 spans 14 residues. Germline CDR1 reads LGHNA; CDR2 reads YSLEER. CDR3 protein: CASSPGGWNTEAFF. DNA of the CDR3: TGCGCCAGCAGTCCAGGGGGCTGGAACACTGAAGCTTTCTTT.

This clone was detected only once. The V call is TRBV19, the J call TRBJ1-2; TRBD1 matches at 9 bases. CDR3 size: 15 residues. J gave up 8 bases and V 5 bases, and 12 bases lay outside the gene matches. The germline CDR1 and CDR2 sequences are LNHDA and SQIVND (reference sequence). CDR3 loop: CASSPRQGELFGYTF. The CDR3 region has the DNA TGTGCCAGTAGTCCCCGACAGGGGGAATTGTTCGGCTACACCTTC.

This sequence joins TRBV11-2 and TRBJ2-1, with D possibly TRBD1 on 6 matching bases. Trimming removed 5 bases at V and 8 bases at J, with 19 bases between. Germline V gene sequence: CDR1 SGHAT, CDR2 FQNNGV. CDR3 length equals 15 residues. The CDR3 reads CASSPGASLGDEQFF. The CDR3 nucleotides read TGTGCCAGCAGCCCAGGGGCTAGCTTGGGTGATGAGCAGTTCTTC.

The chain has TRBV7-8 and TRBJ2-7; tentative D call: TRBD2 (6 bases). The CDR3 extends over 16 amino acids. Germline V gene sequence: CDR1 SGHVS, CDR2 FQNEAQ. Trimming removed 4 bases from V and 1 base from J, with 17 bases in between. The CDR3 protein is CASSSRVGGLSYEQYF. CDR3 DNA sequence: TGTGCCAGCAGCTCCCGCGTCGGGGGATTATCCTACGAGCAGTACTTC. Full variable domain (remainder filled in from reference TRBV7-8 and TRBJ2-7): GAGVSQSPRYKVAKRGQDVALRCDPISGHVSLFWYQQALGQGPEFLTYFQNEAQLDKSGLPSDRFFAERPEGSVSTLKIQRTQQEDSAVYLCASSSRVGGLSYEQYFGPGTRLTVT.

This chain's CDR3 is CASSQGTGTSGSYEQYF. In nucleotides, the CDR3 is TGCGCCAGCAGCCAGGGCACGGGGACTAGCGGGAGTTACGAGCAGTACTTC. The V gene is TRBV4-3, the J gene TRBJ2-7; 14 bases line up with TRBD2. Germline CDR1 and CDR2: LGHNA and YSLEER. V dropped 3 bases and J dropped 4; count of bases not matched to a gene: 8. The CDR3 covers 17 residues.

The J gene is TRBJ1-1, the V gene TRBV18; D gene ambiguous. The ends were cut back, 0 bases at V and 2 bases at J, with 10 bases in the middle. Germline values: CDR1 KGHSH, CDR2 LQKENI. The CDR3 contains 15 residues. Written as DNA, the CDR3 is TGTGCCAGCTCACCACCGGCAGGCCGCAACACTGAAGCTTTCTTT. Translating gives CASSPPAGRNTEAFF.

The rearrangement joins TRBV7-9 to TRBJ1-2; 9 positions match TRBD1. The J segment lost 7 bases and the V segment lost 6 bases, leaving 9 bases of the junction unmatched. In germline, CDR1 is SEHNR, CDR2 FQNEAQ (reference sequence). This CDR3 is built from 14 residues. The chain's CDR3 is CASSSGTGTAGYTF. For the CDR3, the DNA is TGTGCCAGCAGTTCTGGGACAGGGACTGCTGGCTACACCTTC.

The CDR3 bases are TGTGCCAGCACTGCGTCCCCTACTTATGGCTACACCTTC. Translated: CASTASPTYGYTF. The chain uses TRBV27 and TRBJ1-2; D is unresolved. This CDR3 contains 13 residues. V gave up 7 bases and J gave up 5 bases, with 14 bases separating them. Germline-derived CDR1 and CDR2 are MNHEY and SMNVEV (reference sequence).

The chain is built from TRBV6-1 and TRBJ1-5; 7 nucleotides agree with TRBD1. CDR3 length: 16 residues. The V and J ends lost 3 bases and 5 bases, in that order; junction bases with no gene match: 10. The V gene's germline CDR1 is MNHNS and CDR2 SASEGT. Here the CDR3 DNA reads TGTGCCAGCAGTGAGGGGCCAGGACAGGCGGATCAGCCCCAGCATTTT. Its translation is CASSEGPGQADQPQHF.

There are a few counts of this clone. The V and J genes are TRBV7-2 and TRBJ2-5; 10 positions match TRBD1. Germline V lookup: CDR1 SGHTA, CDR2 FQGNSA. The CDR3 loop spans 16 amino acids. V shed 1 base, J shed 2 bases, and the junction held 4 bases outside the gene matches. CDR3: CASSLVVGQGQETQYF. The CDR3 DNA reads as TGTGCCAGCAGCTTAGTCGTGGGACAGGGGCAAGAGACCCAGTACTTC.

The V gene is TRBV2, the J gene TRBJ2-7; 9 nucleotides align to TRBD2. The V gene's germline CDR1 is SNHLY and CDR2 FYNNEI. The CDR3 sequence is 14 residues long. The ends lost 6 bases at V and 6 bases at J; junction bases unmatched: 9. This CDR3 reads CASRRAGGRFEQYF. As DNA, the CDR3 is TGTGCCAGCAGGAGGGCGGGAGGGCGTTTCGAGCAGTACTTC.

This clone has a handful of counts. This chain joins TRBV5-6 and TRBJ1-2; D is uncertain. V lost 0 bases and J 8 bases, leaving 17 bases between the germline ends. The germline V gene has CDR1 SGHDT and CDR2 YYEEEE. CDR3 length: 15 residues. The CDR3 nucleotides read TGTGCCAGCAGCTTGGTGTTTGCGGGTCCAGGCGGCTACACCTTC. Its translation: CASSLVFAGPGGYTF.

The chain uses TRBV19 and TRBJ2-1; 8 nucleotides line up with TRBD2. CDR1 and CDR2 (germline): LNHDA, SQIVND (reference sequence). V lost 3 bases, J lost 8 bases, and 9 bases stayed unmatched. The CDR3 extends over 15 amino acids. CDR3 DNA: TGTGCCAGTAGTATTCTAGCGGGTGGAAAGGATGAGCAGTTCTTC. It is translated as CASSILAGGKDEQFF. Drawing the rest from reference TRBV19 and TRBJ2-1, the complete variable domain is DGGITQSPKYLFRKEGQNVTLSCEQNLNHDAMYWYRQDPGQGLRLIYYSQIVNDFQKGDIAEGYSVSREKKESFPLTVTSAQKNPTAFYLCASSILAGGKDEQFFGPGTRLTVL.

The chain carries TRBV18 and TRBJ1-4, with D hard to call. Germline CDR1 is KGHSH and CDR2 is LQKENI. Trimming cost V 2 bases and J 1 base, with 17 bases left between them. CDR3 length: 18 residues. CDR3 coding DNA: TGTGCCAGCTCACCAGGAAACAGAAAAGCAGTAACTAATGAAAAACTGTTTTTT. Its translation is CASSPGNRKAVTNEKLFF. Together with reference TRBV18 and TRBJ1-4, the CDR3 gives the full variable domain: NAGVMQNPRHLVRRRGQEARLRCSPMKGHSHVYWYRQLPEEGLKFMVYLQKENIIDESGMPKERFSAEFPKEGPSILRIQQVVRGDSAAYFCASSPGNRKAVTNEKLFFGSGTQLSVL.

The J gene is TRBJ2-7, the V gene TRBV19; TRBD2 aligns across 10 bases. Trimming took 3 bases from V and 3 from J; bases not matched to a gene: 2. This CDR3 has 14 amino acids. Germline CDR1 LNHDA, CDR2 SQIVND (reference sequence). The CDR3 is CASSMASGGYEQYF. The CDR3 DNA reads TGTGCCAGTAGTATGGCTAGCGGGGGCTACGAGCAGTACTTC.

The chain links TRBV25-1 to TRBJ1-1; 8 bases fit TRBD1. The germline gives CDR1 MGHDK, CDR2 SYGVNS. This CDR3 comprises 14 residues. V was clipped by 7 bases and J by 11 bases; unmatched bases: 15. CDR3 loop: CASTSDRADQEAFF. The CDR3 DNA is TGTGCCAGCACCTCGGACAGGGCCGACCAGGAGGCTTTCTTT. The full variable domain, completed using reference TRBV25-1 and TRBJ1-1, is EADIYQTPRYLVIGTGKKITLECSQTMGHDKMYWYQQDPGMELHLIHYSYGVNSTEKGDLSSESTVSRIRTEHFPLTLESARPSHTSQYLCASTSDRADQEAFFGQGTRLTVV.

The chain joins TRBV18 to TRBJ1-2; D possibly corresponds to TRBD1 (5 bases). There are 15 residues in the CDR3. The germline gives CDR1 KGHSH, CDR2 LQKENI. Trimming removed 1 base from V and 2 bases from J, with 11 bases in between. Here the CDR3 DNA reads TGTGCCAGCTCACCACAGGGGAACGCCAACTATGGCTACACCTTC. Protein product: CASSPQGNANYGYTF.

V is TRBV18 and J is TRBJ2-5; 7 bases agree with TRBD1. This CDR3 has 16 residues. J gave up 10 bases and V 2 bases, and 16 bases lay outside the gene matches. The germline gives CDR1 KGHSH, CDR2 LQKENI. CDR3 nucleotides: TGTGCCAGCTCACCAATGAAAGGGGGCCCGATAGTGGGCCAGTACTTC. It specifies CASSPMKGGPIVGQYF.

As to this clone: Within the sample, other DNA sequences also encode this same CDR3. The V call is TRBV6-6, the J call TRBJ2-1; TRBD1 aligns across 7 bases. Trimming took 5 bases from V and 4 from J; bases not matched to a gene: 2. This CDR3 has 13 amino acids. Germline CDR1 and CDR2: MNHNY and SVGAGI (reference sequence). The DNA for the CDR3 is TGTGCCAGCAGTCGGGACAGTTACAATGAGCAGTTCTTC. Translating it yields CASSRDSYNEQFF.

The CDR3 loop is CASSHRTRGAYEQYF. The CDR3 DNA follows: TGCGCCAGCAGCCATCGGACGCGGGGGGCCTACGAGCAGTACTTC. J is TRBJ2-7 and V is TRBV4-3, with TRBD2 identical over 8 bases. CDR1 is LGHNA and CDR2 is YSLEER in the germline V gene. This CDR3 has 15 amino acids. J gave up 2 bases and V 3 bases, and 6 bases lay outside the gene matches.